The clone carrying this T cell receptor (beta chain) appeared a single time. Its antigen is still unknown. The data are from a study of long-term antiretroviral therapy in people with HIV. General study findings and limits: Older ART regimens were possibly in use when the blood was collected between the mid-2000s and the late 2010s.

Germline values: CDR1 ENHRY, CDR2 SYGVKD. The ends were cut back, 10 bases at V and 5 bases at J, with 15 bases in the middle. CDR3 length equals 12 residues. Sequencing relied on immunoSEQ assay v3.0, run at survey level. TCRdb's table, derived via immunoSEQ multiplex PCR, lists solely in-frame clones and lacks some. The data hold approximately 30,000 clones, with about 85% observed a single time. Held in samples before DNA extraction were 1-10 million cryopreserved PBMC. The chain is built from TRBV10-3 and TRBJ2-7; D is possibly TRBD1 or TRBD2 (5 bases each). The TCR was taken from a middle-aged man with HIV. The sample was unsorted PBMCs, taken 3 years after starting antiretroviral therapy. The CDR3 sequence: CATLGPGNEQYF. In DNA form, the CDR3 reads TGTGCCACCTTGGGGCCCGGGAACGAGCAGTACTTC.